This is a list of T cell receptor beta chains from one sample in a study of regulatory T cells in long-lasting Graves disease. TCRdb fed the multiplex PCR reads into MiXCR, producing one record per CDR3 protein. The repertoire has some 500,000 distinct CDR3 sequences, approximately 12% of them found once; the top ten carry 8% to 10%. These sequences were also reported in another study, on T cells in Graves' hyperthyroidism and ophthalmopathy.

The sequencing here drew on peripheral blood mononuclear cells (PBMCs), taken at new diagnosis, from a patient treated with antithyroid drugs. Source of these receptors: a man aged 25-45 years with Graves disease. Each CDR3 is given with its conserved first and last residue. Each record gives: V gene, clone size, D gene, J gene, CDR3 protein, CDR3 DNA. D genes are given only for firm matches. Clone size is not always given. Where it is, it says once, few, many or a class for expanded clones.

v_call: TRBV6-2/TRBV6-3
clone_size: few
d_call: TRBD1
j_call: TRBJ1-3
cdr3_aa: CASSSDRASGNTIYF
cdr3_nt: TGTGCCAGCAGCTCTGACAGGGCCTCTGGAAACACCATATATTTT

v_call: TRBV2
clone_size: many
d_call: -
j_call: TRBJ2-7
cdr3_aa: CASSPGLASEQYF
cdr3_nt: TGTGCCAGCAGCCCGGGGCTCGCCTCCGAGCAGTACTTC

v_call: TRBV6-1
clone_size: -
d_call: -
j_call: TRBJ2-7
cdr3_aa: CASKQGSFNEQYF
cdr3_nt: TGTGCCAGCAAACAGGGTAGTTTTAACGAGCAGTACTTC

v_call: TRBV7-2
clone_size: -
d_call: TRBD2
j_call: TRBJ2-3
cdr3_aa: CASSLADRTSGSFKDTQYF
cdr3_nt: TGTGCCAGCAGCTTAGCGGATAGGACTAGCGGGAGTTTCAAGGATACGCAGTATTTT

v_call: TRBV5-1
clone_size: many
d_call: -
j_call: TRBJ2-5
cdr3_aa: CASSFGQFQETQYF
cdr3_nt: TGCGCCAGCAGCTTTGGACAGTTCCAAGAGACCCAGTACTTC

v_call: TRBV5-1
clone_size: many
d_call: TRBD2
j_call: TRBJ2-7
cdr3_aa: CASSPTSARGYEQYF
cdr3_nt: TGCGCCAGCAGCCCAACTAGCGCCCGAGGGTACGAGCAGTACTTC

v_call: TRBV5-4
clone_size: many
d_call: TRBD2
j_call: TRBJ2-1
cdr3_aa: CASSLRAGGPYNEQFF
cdr3_nt: TGTGCCAGCAGCTTGAGGGCGGGAGGGCCCTACAATGAGCAGTTCTTC

v_call: TRBV20-1
clone_size: many
d_call: -
j_call: TRBJ2-5
cdr3_aa: CSARLIAQETQYF
cdr3_nt: TGCAGCGCCCGACTCATCGCTCAAGAGACCCAGTACTTC

v_call: TRBV24-1
clone_size: -
d_call: TRBD1
j_call: TRBJ2-2
cdr3_aa: CATSRADRGNTGELFF
cdr3_nt: TGTGCCACGAGCCGGGCGGACAGGGGGAACACCGGGGAGCTGTTTTTT

v_call: TRBV27
clone_size: few
d_call: TRBD2
j_call: TRBJ2-3
cdr3_aa: CASSLLSGDTQYF
cdr3_nt: TGTGCCAGCAGTCTCCTTAGCGGGGATACGCAGTATTTT

v_call: TRBV29-1
clone_size: once
d_call: -
j_call: TRBJ1-1
cdr3_aa: CSVGAFPRGDTKAFF
cdr3_nt: TGCAGCGTTGGGGCCTTCCCTCGGGGGGACACTAAAGCTTTCTTT

v_call: TRBV3-1
clone_size: few
d_call: -
j_call: TRBJ2-2
cdr3_aa: CASSPPMESLGPTGELFF
cdr3_nt: TGTGCCAGCAGCCCGCCGATGGAGTCCCTGGGGCCCACCGGGGAGCTGTTTTTT

v_call: TRBV10-3
clone_size: -
d_call: TRBD1
j_call: TRBJ2-3
cdr3_aa: CAISEDREDTQYF
cdr3_nt: TGTGCCATCAGTGAGGACAGGGAGGATACGCAGTATTTT